The 30 T cell receptor beta chains in this list originate from one sample, sequenced in a study of CD8 T cells in ankylosing spondylitis (dated by TCRdb to 2016 to 2017). Receptor amplification or capture employed 5' RACE. Sequencing was performed on an Illumina HiSeq 2500. In-frame beta chains were kept once TCRdb had trimmed the public reads at Q25 with fastp and called clones with MiXCR. Rows with a matching CDR3 protein are joined into one entry that keeps the most common DNA and genes. In all, the sample holds about 120,000 distinct CDR3 sequences, and roughly 15% of those were seen once. The top ten clones comprise 3% of the sample. Source material: blood, either unsorted or a sorted T cell fraction (not recorded which). These receptors originate from a female donor with ankylosing spondylitis or in good health (not recorded which).

The gene calls are TRBV6-1 and TRBJ1-5, with 11 bases that match TRBD1. The CDR3 is 15 residues long. The germline V gene encodes CDR1 MNHNS and CDR2 SASEGT. V was pared by 6 bases and J by 3 bases, with 4 bases of the junction left unmatched. The CDR3 DNA follows: TGTGCCAGCAGACCGGGACAGGGGGACAATCAGCCCCAGCATTTT. Protein product: CASRPGQGDNQPQHF.

The chain couples TRBV7-9 to TRBJ1-2; D gene uncertain. This CDR3 contains 18 residues. Trimming shortened V by 1 base and J by 5 bases, and 23 bases separated the two germline ends. CDR1 is SEHNR and CDR2 is FQNEAQ in the germline V gene (reference sequence). This CDR3 is CASSLGLMKQPTFYGYTF. The CDR3, as DNA: TGTGCCAGCAGCTTAGGATTAATGAAGCAACCCACTTTTTATGGCTACACCTTC.

This clonotype was recorded many times. This chain connects TRBV20-1 to TRBJ2-7; 8 nucleotides agree with TRBD2. J was trimmed by 0 bases and V by 0 bases; bases with no gene match: 7. The germline V gene has CDR1 DFQATT and CDR2 SNEGSKA (reference sequence). This CDR3 has 16 amino acids. The CDR3 coding sequence is TGCAGTGCTAGAGATCCGCGGGAGGCTCCCTCCTACGAGCAGTACTTC. This encodes CSARDPREAPSYEQYF.

This clonotype was seen at least ten times. V is TRBV5-6 and J is TRBJ1-1; D not certain. CDR1 is SGHDT and CDR2 is YYEEEE in the germline V gene. The germline V and J ends were trimmed by 4 bases and 4 bases, with 17 bases remaining between them. The CDR3 has 15 amino acids. CDR3 DNA sequence: TGTGCCAGCAGCCCCCGTTGGCACGTGTCCACTGAAGCTTTCTTT. Amino acids: CASSPRWHVSTEAFF.

This clonotype was seen ten or more times. This sequence joins TRBV3-1 and TRBJ1-1, with 8 bases identical to TRBD1. J gave up 6 bases and V 2 bases, and 8 bases lay outside the gene matches. The V gene's germline CDR1 is LGHDT and CDR2 YNNKEL (reference sequence). There are 15 residues in the CDR3. The CDR3 sequence: CASSQLSQGAAEAFF. The CDR3 DNA is TGTGCCAGCAGCCAACTTTCCCAGGGGGCGGCTGAAGCTTTCTTT.

This clonotype was seen repeatedly, ten times or more. This chain connects TRBV20-1 to TRBJ1-4; TRBD1 is a possible D gene (5 bases). The CDR3 totals 12 residues. Between the trimmed V and J ends, which lost 5 bases and 8 bases, there was a span of 12 bases. Germline V gene sequence: CDR1 DFQATT, CDR2 SNEGSKA (reference sequence). The CDR3 nucleotides read TGCAGTGCTTCCGGGGCCCGGGAAAAACTGTTTTTT. The encoded protein is CSASGAREKLFF.

Only a few counts were recorded for this clonotype. The CDR3 nucleotides read TGTGCCAGCAGTTACCACAAACAGGGGGCGCACGGCTACACCTTC. It specifies CASSYHKQGAHGYTF. The rearrangement joins TRBV6-5 to TRBJ1-2; 9 bases are a match to TRBD1. The V segment lost 2 bases and the J segment 8 bases; nucleotides outside the gene matches: 9. The CDR3 is 15 residues long. Germline CDR1 and CDR2: MNHEY and SVGAGI.

The chain is built from TRBV18 and TRBJ2-7; 9 bases are shared with TRBD2. The V gene's germline CDR1 is KGHSH and CDR2 LQKENI. The CDR3 contains 17 residues. V lost 3 bases, J lost 4 bases, and 13 bases stayed unmatched. The CDR3 bases are TGTGCCAGCTCACCTCACCTGAGGACTAGCGCGTTTTACGAGCAGTACTTC. It yields the protein CASSPHLRTSAFYEQYF.

This clonotype was counted ten times or more. The chain joins TRBV7-9 to TRBJ2-7; D not resolved. CDR3 size: 15 residues. With 1 base removed from V and 6 bases from J, the gap between germline ends came to 16 bases. Germline V lookup: CDR1 SEHNR, CDR2 FQNEAQ (reference sequence). The CDR3 is CASSLERFRSGEQYF. In DNA form, the CDR3 reads TGTGCCAGCAGCTTAGAACGATTTCGTTCTGGCGAGCAGTACTTC.

This clonotype has more than one count but fewer than ten. This chain connects TRBV20-1 to TRBJ1-6; the match to TRBD1 covers 7 bases. Germline V lookup: CDR1 DFQATT, CDR2 SNEGSKA (reference sequence). J gave up 7 bases and V 5 bases, and 8 bases lay outside the gene matches. This CDR3 has 14 amino acids. The CDR3, as DNA: TGCAGTGCTGCAAGGGACAGAAAAAATTCACCCCTCCACTTT. Its translation: CSAARDRKNSPLHF.

The chain employs TRBV18 and TRBJ1-1, with no clear D. The CDR3 sequence is 13 residues long. Germline CDR1 KGHSH, CDR2 LQKENI. Trimming shortened V by 2 bases and J by 3 bases, and 7 bases separated the two germline ends. As DNA, the CDR3 is TGTGCCAGCTCACCAAGCTTGGACACTGAAGCTTTCTTT. Translated: CASSPSLDTEAFF.

The sample holds many counts of this clonotype. The chain carries TRBV7-3 and TRBJ2-2; 13 bases fit TRBD2. The CDR3 is 15 residues long. V lost 5 bases to trimming and J lost 6 bases; unmatched junction nucleotides: 3. Germline CDR1 is SGHTA and CDR2 is FQGTGA. The CDR3 DNA follows: TGTGCCAGCAGCCTCGGACTAGCGGGGGCCGGGGAGCTGTTTTTT. It translates to CASSLGLAGAGELFF. The full variable domain, in which reference TRBV7-3 and TRBJ2-2 provide the parts outside the CDR3, is GAGVSQTPSNKVTEKGKYVELRCDPISGHTALYWYRQSLGQGPEFLIYFQGTGAADDSGLPNDRFFAVRPEGSVSTLKIQRTERGDSAVYLCASSLGLAGAGELFFGEGSRLTVL.

The table lists this clonotype with many counts. The rearrangement joins TRBV12-3 or TRBV12-4 to TRBJ1-1; D unresolved. The V end lost 8 bases, the J end lost 9 bases, and 16 bases lay between the germline ends. CDR3 size: 12 residues. The DNA for the CDR3 is TGTGCCAGCGGCTTGGGTTCGACAAAAGCTTTCTTT. This gives the protein CASGLGSTKAFF.

V is TRBV7-3 and J is TRBJ1-1; D uncertain. V lost 5 bases and J lost 4, with 11 bases in between. The V gene's germline CDR1 is SGHTA and CDR2 FQGTGA. The CDR3 consists of 13 residues. CDR3 nucleotide sequence: TGTGCCAGCAGCCCCCCGGGTAGCACTGAAGCTTTCTTT. It encodes CASSPPGSTEAFF. Looking up the rest from reference TRBV7-3 and TRBJ1-1 gives the full variable domain: GAGVSQTPSNKVTEKGKYVELRCDPISGHTALYWYRQSLGQGPEFLIYFQGTGAADDSGLPNDRFFAVRPEGSVSTLKIQRTERGDSAVYLCASSPPGSTEAFFGQGTRLTVV.

The chain joins TRBV6-4 to TRBJ2-3, with no clear D. CDR1 is MRHNA and CDR2 is SNTAGT in the germline V gene. The CDR3 loop spans 12 amino acids. Trimming left V 4 bases short and J 6 bases short, with 8 bases between. CDR3 sequence: CASSGSGDTQYF. CDR3 in DNA: TGTGCCAGCAGTGGATCCGGGGATACGCAGTATTTT.

This clonotype was seen ten or more times. CDR3 residues: CASSRELLSGSNEQFF. Written as DNA, the CDR3 is TGTGCCAGCAGTCGGGAACTTCTTAGCGGGAGTAATGAGCAGTTCTTC. The chain joins TRBV2 to TRBJ2-1; 9 nucleotides line up with TRBD2. There are 16 residues in the CDR3. Per germline, CDR1 SNHLY and CDR2 FYNNEI. With V trimmed by 5 bases and J by 7 bases, 12 bases remained unmatched.

The sample holds many counts of this clonotype. The chain carries TRBV12-3 or TRBV12-4 and TRBJ2-7, with 8 bases matching TRBD2. The CDR3 extends over 16 amino acids. V lost 4 bases to trimming and J lost 7 bases; unmatched junction nucleotides: 15. CDR3 nucleotide sequence: TGTGCCAGCAGTTCCCTTCGAGCGGGGGACTGGGAAGAGCAGTACTTC. It codes for CASSSLRAGDWEEQYF.

There are many counts of this clonotype. In DNA, the CDR3 is TGTGCCAGCAGCCAAGATTCCGGCCCTAACAATCAGCCCCAGCATTTT. The encoded protein is CASSQDSGPNNQPQHF. The chain recombines TRBV4-2 with TRBJ1-5; D gene unclear. CDR1 and CDR2 (germline): LGHNA, YNFKEQ. V was clipped by 0 bases and J by 3 bases, with 12 bases between them. The CDR3 covers 16 residues.

This clonotype was found a few times. The J gene is TRBJ2-1, the V gene TRBV5-1; maybe TRBD1 (5 bases). Trimming took off 3 bases at V and 5 bases at J, with 12 bases between the two ends. In germline, CDR1 is SGHRS, CDR2 YFSETQ. The CDR3 consists of 14 residues. Here the CDR3 reads CASSSGGRDNEQFF. DNA of the CDR3: TGCGCCAGCAGCTCAGGCGGCAGGGACAATGAGCAGTTCTTC. Using reference TRBV5-1 and TRBJ2-1 for the parts outside the CDR3, the full variable domain is KAGVTQTPRYLIKTRGQQVTLSCSPISGHRSVSWYQQTPGQGLQFLFEYFSETQRNKGNFPGRFSGRQFSNSRSEMNVSTLELGDSALYLCASSSGGRDNEQFFGPGTRLTVL.

This CDR3 reads CSVGDRATEAFF. As DNA, the CDR3 is TGCAGCGTCGGTGACAGGGCAACTGAAGCTTTCTTT. The chain links TRBV29-1 to TRBJ1-1, with 7 bases lining up with TRBD1. The CDR3 contains 12 residues. Germline V gene data show CDR1 as SQVTM and CDR2 as ANQGSEA. Trimming cost V 6 bases and J 5 bases; bases outside gene matches: 6.

This clonotype has a handful of counts. The gene calls are TRBV5-1 and TRBJ1-1, with a possible D match to TRBD1 (5 bases). Germline V gene lookup returns CDR1 SGHRS and CDR2 YFSETQ. The CDR3 length is 15 residues. V shed 0 bases and J shed 0 bases, with 9 bases lying between them. CDR3 region: CASSLVGHVNTEAFF. DNA for the CDR3: TGCGCCAGCAGCTTGGTCGGACACGTGAACACTGAAGCTTTCTTT.

This clonotype has a count of ten or more. The V and J genes are TRBV19 and TRBJ1-2, with 12 bases identical to TRBD1. This CDR3 has 17 residues. Trimming took 7 bases from V and 3 from J; bases not matched to a gene: 12. The germline V gene encodes CDR1 LNHDA and CDR2 SQIVND (reference sequence). In DNA, the CDR3 is TGTGCCAGTACCCAACTATGGGACAGGGGGCGCGACTATGGCTACACCTTC. The encoded protein is CASTQLWDRGRDYGYTF.

The V call is TRBV12-3 or TRBV12-4, the J call TRBJ1-1; TRBD1 agrees at 7 bases. The J segment lost 1 base and the V segment lost 4 bases, leaving 12 bases of the junction unmatched. This CDR3 has 17 amino acids. The CDR3 sequence is CASSSFSLQGPNTEAFF. As DNA, the CDR3 is TGTGCCAGCAGTTCTTTCTCCCTACAGGGGCCGAACACTGAAGCTTTCTTT.

This clonotype has a count of ten or more. The V gene is TRBV20-1, the J gene TRBJ2-5; TRBD2 agrees at 7 bases. This CDR3 comprises 14 residues. The trim removed 1 base at V and 5 bases at J, leaving 7 bases unmatched. Germline loops: CDR1 DFQATT, CDR2 SNEGSKA (reference sequence). This CDR3 reads CSARVIAGEETQYF. The CDR3 DNA is TGCAGTGCTAGAGTAATAGCGGGTGAGGAGACCCAGTACTTC.

This clonotype was observed a handful of times. V usage is TRBV7-9 and J usage is TRBJ1-1; D not resolved. The CDR3 is 12 amino acids. The V and J ends lost 0 bases and 6 bases respectively, with 5 bases between them. Per the germline V gene, CDR1 is SEHNR and CDR2 is FQNEAQ (reference sequence). CDR3 sequence: CASSLALSEAFF. Here the CDR3 DNA reads TGTGCCAGCAGCTTAGCGCTGTCTGAAGCTTTCTTT.

This clonotype showed up just a few times. The V call is TRBV29-1, the J call TRBJ1-1; the D gene is possibly TRBD1 (6 bases). The CDR3 totals 13 residues. Germline assignment: CDR1 SQVTM and CDR2 ANQGSEA. Trimming took off 6 bases at V and 1 base at J, with 12 bases between the two ends. CDR3 loop: CSVTDSQNTEAFF. The CDR3 DNA is TGCAGCGTAACGGACAGCCAGAACACTGAAGCTTTCTTT.

This clonotype was observed many times. The chain is built from TRBV24-1 and TRBJ2-2; TRBD2 agrees at 9 bases. The germline V gene has CDR1 KGHDR and CDR2 SFDVKD. With V trimmed by 4 bases and J by 8 bases, 4 bases remained unmatched. The CDR3 length is 14 residues. CDR3 in amino acids: CATSDPSGTGELFF. In DNA, the CDR3 is TGTGCCACCAGTGACCCTAGCGGGACGGGGGAGCTGTTTTTT.

This chain uses TRBV9 with TRBJ2-1; 12 bases map to TRBD2. V lost 0 bases, J lost 7 bases, and 5 bases stayed unmatched. The germline CDR1 and CDR2 sequences are SGDLS and YYNGEE. This CDR3 spans 16 amino acids. The CDR3 spells CASSVALAGGENEQFF. The CDR3 nucleotides are TGTGCCAGCAGCGTAGCTCTAGCGGGAGGGGAAAATGAGCAGTTCTTC.

The chain uses TRBV11-2 and TRBJ1-1, with 7 bases fitting TRBD1. The CDR3 contains 19 residues. The trim removed 2 bases at V and 1 base at J, leaving 16 bases unmatched. Germline CDR1 reads SGHAT; CDR2 reads FQNNGV. The CDR3 DNA is TGTGCCAGCAGCTTACACATAGTGGCGGGACAGAAGAAGAACACTGAAGCTTTCTTT. Amino acid sequence: CASSLHIVAGQKKNTEAFF.

This clonotype was observed a few times. The V and J genes are TRBV20-1 and TRBJ2-3; 7 bases fit TRBD1. Losses at the gene ends were 0 bases for V and 1 base for J; bases not matched to a gene: 10. There are 17 residues in the CDR3. Germline assignment: CDR1 DFQATT and CDR2 SNEGSKA (reference sequence). CDR3 sequence reads: CSARDPRGIAGTDTQYF. The DNA for the CDR3 is TGCAGTGCTAGAGATCCCAGGGGGATTGCTGGCACAGATACGCAGTATTTT.